The present entry profiles one T cell receptor beta chain with its context. This clone was seen more than once but under ten times. Its binding antigen is unknown. Base-call qualities are not available, and no considerably larger clone is one nucleotide away. At one collaborating source in Seattle, patients were enrolled during active infection and were followed longitudinally through the course of disease. Collaborating institutions collected whole blood in K2EDTA tubes following their own protocols. For TCRbeta analysis, collaborator samples were shipped as frozen whole blood, as isolated PBMCs, or as DNA extracted from either sample type. TCRbeta CDR3 regions were amplified from genomic DNA using the immunoSEQ Assay, a bias-controlled multiplex PCR. The authors' analysis ran thus. Within the assay, amplification of reference gene primers was used to estimate how many nucleated cells each sample contained. To quantify the absolute abundance of each unique TCRbeta CDR3 rearrangement, sequence reads were collapsed and filtered. For each sample, productive Simpson clonality was calculated by taking the square root of Simpson's diversity index across productive rearrangements. TCRdb mirrors the immuneACCESS table, restricted to in-frame sequences. Some clones are absent from its copies; in checked studies, under half trace to an unresolved V gene, and the reason for the others is unknown. The V and J calls and the clone size are those of that table, but D and trimming were determined from the DNA. The sample table holds about 180,000 clones, of which roughly 88% were seen once. 6.5% to 8.5% of the sample belongs to the ten largest clones.

Per the germline V gene, MNHGY is the CDR1 and SAAAGT is the CDR2. From cysteine to phenylalanine, the CDR3 is 16 amino acids long. Just the 48-base CDR3 DNA is kept, in frame starting at base 1. From V the trimming removes 6 bases and from J it removes 9 bases, while the gene matches leave 14 bases of the junction unaccounted for. This specimen comes from a study of blood T cell repertoires in COVID-19 (dated by TCRdb to the early 2020s). At the level of the whole study: Samples covering the acute and convalescent phases of COVID-19 were provided by collaborators in the United States, Italy and Spain. Where available, HLA class I and class II types were obtained from metadata supplied by the sample provider rather than from assay-based typing. The samples were drawn from the first 160 participants of the ongoing ImmuneRACE study and from under 1,500 subjects provided by 6 global collaborators. A de-identified subject ID, COVID-19 status, age in years and sex were almost always included in the sample metadata. The prospective study material was composed of cDNA or gDNA derived from T cells, B-cell-depleted T cells, or PBMCs. The dataset comprised deeply sampled blood TCRbeta repertoires from subjects exposed to, actively infected with, or recovered from COVID-19. The repertoires were released in a freely available public database intended as a resource for research on the immune response to SARS-CoV-2. Here is what the overall study found, with its caveats: The amount of clinical and demographic metadata varied by source and participant and was provided uncurated.

This TCR was sampled from a woman aged 40 to 55 with COVID-19, enrolled during active disease. In this chain, TRBV6-8 is recombined with TRBJ1-3, and 10 junctional nucleotides match TRBD1. Sequences were obtained from peripheral blood. The nucleotide sequence is TGTGCCAGCAGAGGATACCGGGACAGGGGTTCCAGCACCATATATTTT. It translates as CASRGYRDRGSSTIYF.